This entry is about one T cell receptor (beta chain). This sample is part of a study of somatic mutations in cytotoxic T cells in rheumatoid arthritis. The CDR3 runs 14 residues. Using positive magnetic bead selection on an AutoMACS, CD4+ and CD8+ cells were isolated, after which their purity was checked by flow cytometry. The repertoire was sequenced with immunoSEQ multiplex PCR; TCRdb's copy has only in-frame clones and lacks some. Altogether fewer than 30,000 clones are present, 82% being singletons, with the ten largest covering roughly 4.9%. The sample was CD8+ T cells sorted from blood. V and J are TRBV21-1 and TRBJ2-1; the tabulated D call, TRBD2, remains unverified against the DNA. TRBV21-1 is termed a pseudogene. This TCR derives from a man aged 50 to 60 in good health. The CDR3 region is CASSKAGLGGEQFF. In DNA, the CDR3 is TGTGCCAGCAGCAAAGCGGGGCTGGGGGGTGAGCAGTTCTTC.